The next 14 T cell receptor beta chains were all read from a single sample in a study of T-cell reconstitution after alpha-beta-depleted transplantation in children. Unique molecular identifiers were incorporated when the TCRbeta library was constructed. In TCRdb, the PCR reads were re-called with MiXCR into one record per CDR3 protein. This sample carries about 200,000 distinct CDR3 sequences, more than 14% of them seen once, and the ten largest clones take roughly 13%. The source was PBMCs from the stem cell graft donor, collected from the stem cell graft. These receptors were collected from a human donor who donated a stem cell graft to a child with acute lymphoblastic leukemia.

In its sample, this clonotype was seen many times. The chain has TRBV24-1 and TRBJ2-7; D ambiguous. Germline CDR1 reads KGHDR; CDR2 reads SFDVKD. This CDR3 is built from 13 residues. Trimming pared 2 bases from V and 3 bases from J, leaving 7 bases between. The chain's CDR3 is CATSDSDLYEQYF. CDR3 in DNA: TGTGCCACCAGTGATTCGGACCTCTACGAGCAGTACTTC.

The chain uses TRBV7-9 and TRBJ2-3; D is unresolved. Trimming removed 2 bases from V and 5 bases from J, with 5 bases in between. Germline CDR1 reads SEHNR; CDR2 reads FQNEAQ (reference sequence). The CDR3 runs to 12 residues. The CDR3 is CASSLNVDTQYF. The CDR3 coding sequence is TGTGCCAGCAGCTTAAATGTAGATACGCAGTATTTT.

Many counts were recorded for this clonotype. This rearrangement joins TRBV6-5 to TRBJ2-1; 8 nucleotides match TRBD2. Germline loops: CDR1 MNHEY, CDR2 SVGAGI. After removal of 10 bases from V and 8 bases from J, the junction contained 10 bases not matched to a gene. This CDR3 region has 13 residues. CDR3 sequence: CATKREMLYEQFF. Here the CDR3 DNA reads TGTGCCACCAAGCGGGAGATGTTGTATGAGCAGTTCTTC.

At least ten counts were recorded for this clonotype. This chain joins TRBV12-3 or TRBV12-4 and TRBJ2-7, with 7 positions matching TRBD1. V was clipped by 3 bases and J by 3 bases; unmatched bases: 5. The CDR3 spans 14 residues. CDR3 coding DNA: TGTGCCAGCAGTTTGGGACAGCTAGTCTACGAGCAGTACTTC. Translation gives CASSLGQLVYEQYF.

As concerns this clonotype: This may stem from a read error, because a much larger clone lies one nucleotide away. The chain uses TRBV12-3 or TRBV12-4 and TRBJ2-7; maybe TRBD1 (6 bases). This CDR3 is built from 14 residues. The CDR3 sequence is CATSPPGQRYEQYF. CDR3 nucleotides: TGTGCCACCAGTCCCCCGGGACAACGCTACGAGCAGTACTTC.

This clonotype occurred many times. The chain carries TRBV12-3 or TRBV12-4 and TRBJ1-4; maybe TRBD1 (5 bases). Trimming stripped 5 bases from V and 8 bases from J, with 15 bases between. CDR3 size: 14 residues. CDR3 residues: CASSPGTTGEKLFF. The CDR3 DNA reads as TGTGCCAGCAGTCCCGGGACTACGGGAGAAAAACTGTTTTTT.

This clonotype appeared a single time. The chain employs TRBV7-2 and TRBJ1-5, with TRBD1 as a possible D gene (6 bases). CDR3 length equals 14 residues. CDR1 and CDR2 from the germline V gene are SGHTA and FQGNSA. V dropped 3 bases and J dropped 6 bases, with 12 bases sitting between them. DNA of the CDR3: TGTGCCAGCAGCTTTGGGGGGGCACGTCAGCCCCAGCATTTT. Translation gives CASSFGGARQPQHF.

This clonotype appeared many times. As DNA, the CDR3 is TGTGCCAGTAGTCCCTCTGCAACTAATGAAAAACTGTTTTTT. Its protein is CASSPSATNEKLFF. This sequence joins TRBV19 and TRBJ1-4; D remains unclear. Trimming removed 5 bases from V and 0 bases from J, with 7 bases in between. From germline, CDR1 is LNHDA and CDR2 SQIVND (reference sequence). CDR3 length: 14 amino acids.

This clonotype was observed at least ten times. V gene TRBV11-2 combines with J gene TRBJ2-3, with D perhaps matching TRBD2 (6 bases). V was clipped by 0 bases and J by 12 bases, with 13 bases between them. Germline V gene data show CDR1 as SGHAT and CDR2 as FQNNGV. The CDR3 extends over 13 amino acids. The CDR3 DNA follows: TGTGCCAGCAGCTTAGATCTCCGGGGACTCCAGTATTTT. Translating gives CASSLDLRGLQYF.

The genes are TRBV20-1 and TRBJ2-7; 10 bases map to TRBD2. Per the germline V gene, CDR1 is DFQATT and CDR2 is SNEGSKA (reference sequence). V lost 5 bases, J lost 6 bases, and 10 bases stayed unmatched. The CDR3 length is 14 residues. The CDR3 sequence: CSARSEREGGEQYF. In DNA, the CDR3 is TGCAGTGCTCGTTCGGAGCGGGAGGGGGGCGAGCAGTACTTC.

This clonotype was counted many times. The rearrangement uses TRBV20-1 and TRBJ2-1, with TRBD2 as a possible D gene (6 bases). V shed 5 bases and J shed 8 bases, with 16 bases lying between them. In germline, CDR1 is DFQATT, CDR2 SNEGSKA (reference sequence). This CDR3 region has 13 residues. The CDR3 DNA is TGCAGTGCTGAGAGGGAGGTAAACGATGAGCAGTTCTTC. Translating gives CSAEREVNDEQFF.

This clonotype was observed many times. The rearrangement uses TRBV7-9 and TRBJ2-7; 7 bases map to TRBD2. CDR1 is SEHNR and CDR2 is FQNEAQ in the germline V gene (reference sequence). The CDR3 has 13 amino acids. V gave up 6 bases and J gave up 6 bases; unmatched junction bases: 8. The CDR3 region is CASRAGTLGEQYF. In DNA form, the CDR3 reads TGTGCCAGCAGAGCGGGAACCCTAGGCGAGCAGTACTTC.

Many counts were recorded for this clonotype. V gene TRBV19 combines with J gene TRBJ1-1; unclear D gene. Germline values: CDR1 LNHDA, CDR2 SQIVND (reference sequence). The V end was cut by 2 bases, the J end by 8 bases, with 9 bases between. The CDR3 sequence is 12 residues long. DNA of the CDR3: TGTGCCAGTAGTATATCCCGCACGGAAGCTTTCTTT. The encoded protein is CASSISRTEAFF.

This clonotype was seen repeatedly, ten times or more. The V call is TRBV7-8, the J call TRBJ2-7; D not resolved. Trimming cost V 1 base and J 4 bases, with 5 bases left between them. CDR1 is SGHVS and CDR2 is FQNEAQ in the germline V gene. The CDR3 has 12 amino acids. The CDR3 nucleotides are TGTGCCAGCAGCTTAGTGGGTTACGAGCAGTACTTC. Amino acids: CASSLVGYEQYF.